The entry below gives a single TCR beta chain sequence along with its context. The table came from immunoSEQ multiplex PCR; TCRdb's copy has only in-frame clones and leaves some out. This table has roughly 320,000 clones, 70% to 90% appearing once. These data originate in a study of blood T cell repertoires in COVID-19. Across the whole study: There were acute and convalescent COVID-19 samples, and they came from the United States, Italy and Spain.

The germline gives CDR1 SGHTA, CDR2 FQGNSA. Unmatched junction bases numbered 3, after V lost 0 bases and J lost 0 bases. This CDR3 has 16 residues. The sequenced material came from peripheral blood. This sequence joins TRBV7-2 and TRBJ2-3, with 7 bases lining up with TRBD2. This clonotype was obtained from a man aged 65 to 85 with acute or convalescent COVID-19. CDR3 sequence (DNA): TGTGCCAGCAGCTTAGCGCACGGGAGGAGCACAGATACGCAGTATTTT. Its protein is CASSLAHGRSTDTQYF.